This record looks at one T cell receptor (beta chain) sequence and its context. What it recognizes is unknown. This sample stems from a study of blood T cells in healthy people across ages. The study, taken as a whole, reports: TCR beta diversity, measured per million T cells, fell in a roughly linear way with age.

Combining a sample-barcoded 5' primer with a J-beta primer mix, a second PCR ran for about 6 to 12 cycles. TCRdb ran MiXCR on the 5' RACE reads and lists one entry per CDR3 protein. Among 600,000 to 1,000,000 distinct CDR3 sequences listed, just under 25% were seen once. The trim removed 4 bases at V and 4 bases at J, leaving 11 bases unmatched. Germline V gene sequence: CDR1 MNHEY, CDR2 SVGEGT. The CDR3 has 17 residues. Caucasian individuals from Russia who were healthy and aged roughly 6 to 100 acted as donors. Each individual donor underwent a draw of approximately 9.6 milliliters of peripheral blood. This same sample was also taken into another study, of T cells of mothers and their children. Per that paper: Per child, approximately 2.9 million TCR beta CDR3 reads were obtained, against over 9 million per mother.

Source material: blood. The receptor was isolated from a boy younger than 18 in good health. The genes are TRBV6-2 or TRBV6-3 and TRBJ1-5; 9 nucleotides line up with TRBD1. The CDR3 DNA is TGTGCCAGCAGTTCCTCCGGGACAGGGTTTTCGAATCAGCCCCAGCATTTT. Amino acid sequence: CASSSSGTGFSNQPQHF.